What follows are 5 T cell receptor beta chains derived from one specimen sequenced in a study of OX40 agonist ivuxolimab in advanced cancers. Using immunoSEQ multiplex PCR, the repertoire was profiled, and TCRdb retains in-frame clones only, with some absent. This table has roughly 90,000 clones, about nine tenths appearing once. The input for sequencing was CD4+ or CD8+ T cells sorted from blood, taken in a trial of the OX40 agonist ivuxolimab. These receptors came from an adult with an advanced solid tumor such as melanoma, head and neck, liver or kidney cancer.

V usage is TRBV28 and J usage is TRBJ1-2, with no clear D. V was pared by 10 bases and J by 6 bases, with 18 bases between. The CDR3 is made up of 13 amino acids. The germline V gene encodes CDR1 MDHEN and CDR2 SYDVKM. The CDR3 loop is CATVGVGLDGYTF. Here the CDR3 DNA reads TGTGCCACCGTCGGGGTAGGTCTTGATGGCTACACCTTC.

This chain joins TRBV27 and TRBJ1-6; D remains ambiguous. The CDR3 runs to 15 residues. Trimming cost V 2 bases and J 7 bases, with 12 bases left between them. The germline V gene has CDR1 MNHEY and CDR2 SMNVEV (reference sequence). CDR3 loop: CASSLSGPGNSPLHF. The CDR3 nucleotides read TGTGCCAGCAGTTTAAGTGGTCCGGGGAATTCACCCCTCCACTTT.

This clone has just a few counts. The V call is TRBV18, the J call TRBJ2-5, with a weak D call TRBD1 (6 bases). CDR1 and CDR2 (germline): KGHSH, LQKENI. CDR3 length: 14 residues. The germline V and J ends were trimmed by 4 bases and 5 bases, with 14 bases remaining between them. Written as DNA, the CDR3 is TGTGCCAGCTCACACAGGGCGATAGGGGAGACCCAGTACTTC. Protein sequence: CASSHRAIGETQYF.

The genes are TRBV19 and TRBJ1-1; 9 bases are shared with TRBD1. Per the germline V gene, CDR1 is LNHDA and CDR2 is SQIVND (reference sequence). The CDR3 spans 13 residues. The J segment lost 10 bases and the V segment lost 4 bases, leaving 7 bases of the junction unmatched. The CDR3 protein is CASSRGTGFGAFF. As DNA, the CDR3 is TGTGCCAGTAGTAGAGGGACAGGGTTCGGAGCTTTCTTT.

This sequence joins TRBV5-1 and TRBJ2-5; D gene ambiguous. The CDR3 is 14 residues long. Trimming took off 0 bases at V and 0 bases at J, with 6 bases between the two ends. Germline CDR1 SGHRS, CDR2 YFSETQ. The CDR3 DNA is TGCGCCAGCAGCTTGGGAGCTAACCAAGAGACCCAGTACTTC. The encoded protein is CASSLGANQETQYF.